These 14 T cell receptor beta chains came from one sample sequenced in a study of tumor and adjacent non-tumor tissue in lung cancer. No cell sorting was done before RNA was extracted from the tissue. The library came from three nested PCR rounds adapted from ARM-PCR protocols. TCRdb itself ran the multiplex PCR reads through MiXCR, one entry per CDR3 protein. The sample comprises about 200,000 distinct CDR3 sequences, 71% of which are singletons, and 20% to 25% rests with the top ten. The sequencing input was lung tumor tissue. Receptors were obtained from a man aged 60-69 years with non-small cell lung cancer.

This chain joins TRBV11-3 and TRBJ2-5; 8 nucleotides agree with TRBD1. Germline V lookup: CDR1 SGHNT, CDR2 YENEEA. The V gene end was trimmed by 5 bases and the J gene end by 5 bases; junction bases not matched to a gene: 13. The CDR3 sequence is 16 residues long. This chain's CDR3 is CASSKGTGMKRETQYF. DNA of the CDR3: TGTGCCAGCAGCAAAGGGACAGGCATGAAGCGGGAGACCCAGTACTTC.

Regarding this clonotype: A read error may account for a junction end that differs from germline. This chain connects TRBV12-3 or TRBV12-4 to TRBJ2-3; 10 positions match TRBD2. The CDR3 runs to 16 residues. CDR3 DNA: TGTGCCAGCAGTTTAGGGCTAGCGGGAGCGACAGGTACGCAGTATTTT. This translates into CASSLGLAGATGTQYF.

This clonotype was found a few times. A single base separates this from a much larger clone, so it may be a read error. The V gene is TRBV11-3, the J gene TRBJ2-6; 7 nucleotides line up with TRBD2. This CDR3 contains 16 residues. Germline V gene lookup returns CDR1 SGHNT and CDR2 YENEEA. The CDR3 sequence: CVSSPAGTSGANVLTF. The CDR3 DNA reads TGTGTCAGCAGCCCAGCGGGGACCTCTGGGGCCAACGTCCTGACTTTC.

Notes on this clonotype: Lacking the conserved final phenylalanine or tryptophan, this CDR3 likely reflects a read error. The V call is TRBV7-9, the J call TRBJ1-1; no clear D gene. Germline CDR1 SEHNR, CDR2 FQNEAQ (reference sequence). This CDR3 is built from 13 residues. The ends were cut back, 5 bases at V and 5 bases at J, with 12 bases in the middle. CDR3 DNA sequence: TGTGCCAGCAGCCAAAATATGGAGACTGAAGCTTTCTAT. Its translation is CASSQNMETEAFY.

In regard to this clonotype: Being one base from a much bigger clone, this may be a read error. The CDR3 loop reads CASRPGPSTGVTQYF. CDR3 DNA sequence: TGTGCCAGCAGGCCCGGCCCCTCGACAGGGGTTACGCAGTATTTT. This chain links TRBV6-5 with TRBJ2-3; 8 bases match TRBD1. J was trimmed by 8 bases and V by 6 bases; bases with no gene match: 13. This CDR3 contains 15 residues. The germline V gene encodes CDR1 MNHEY and CDR2 SVGAGI.

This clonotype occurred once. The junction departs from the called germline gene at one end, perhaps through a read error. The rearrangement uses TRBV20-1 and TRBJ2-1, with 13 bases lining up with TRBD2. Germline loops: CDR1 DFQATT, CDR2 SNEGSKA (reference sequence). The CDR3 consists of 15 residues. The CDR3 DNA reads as TGCAGTGTTAGAGATACTAGCGGGGGGGCTGATGAACAGTTCTTC. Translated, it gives CSVRDTSGGADEQFF.

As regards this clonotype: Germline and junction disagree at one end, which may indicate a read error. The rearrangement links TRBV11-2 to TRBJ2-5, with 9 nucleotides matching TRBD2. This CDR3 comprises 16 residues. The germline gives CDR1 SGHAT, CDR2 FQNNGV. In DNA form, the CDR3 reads TGTGCCAGCAGCAGAGTGGGGAGCGGGGGGCGAGAGACCCAATACTTC. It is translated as CASSRVGSGGRETQYF.

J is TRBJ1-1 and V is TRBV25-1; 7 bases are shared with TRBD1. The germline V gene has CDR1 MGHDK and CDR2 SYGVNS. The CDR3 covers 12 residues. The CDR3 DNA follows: TGTCTCAGCAGCGCGTTGGGACAGGAAGCTTTCTTT. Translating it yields CLSSALGQEAFF.

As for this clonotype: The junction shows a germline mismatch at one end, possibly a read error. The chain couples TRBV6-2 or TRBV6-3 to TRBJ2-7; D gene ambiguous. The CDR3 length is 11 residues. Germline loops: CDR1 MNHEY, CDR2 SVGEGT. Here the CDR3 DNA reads TGTGCCGGCAGTCGTACCTACGAGCAGTACTTC. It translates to CAGSRTYEQYF.

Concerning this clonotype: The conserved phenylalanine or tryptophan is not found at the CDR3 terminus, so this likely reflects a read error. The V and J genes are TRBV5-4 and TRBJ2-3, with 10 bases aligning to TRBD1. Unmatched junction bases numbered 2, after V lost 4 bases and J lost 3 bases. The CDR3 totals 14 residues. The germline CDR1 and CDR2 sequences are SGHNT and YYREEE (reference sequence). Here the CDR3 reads CASSPGQGTDTQYY. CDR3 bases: TGTGCCAGCAGCCCGGGACAGGGGACAGATACGCAGTATTAT.

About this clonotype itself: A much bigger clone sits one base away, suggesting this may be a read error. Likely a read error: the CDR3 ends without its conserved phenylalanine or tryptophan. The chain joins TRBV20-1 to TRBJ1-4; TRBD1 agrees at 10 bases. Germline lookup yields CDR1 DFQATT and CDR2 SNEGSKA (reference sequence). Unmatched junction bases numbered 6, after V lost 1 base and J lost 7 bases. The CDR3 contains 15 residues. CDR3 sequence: CSARVPDRGSEKLFI. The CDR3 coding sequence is TGCAGTGCTAGAGTCCCGGACAGGGGGAGTGAAAAACTGTTTATT.

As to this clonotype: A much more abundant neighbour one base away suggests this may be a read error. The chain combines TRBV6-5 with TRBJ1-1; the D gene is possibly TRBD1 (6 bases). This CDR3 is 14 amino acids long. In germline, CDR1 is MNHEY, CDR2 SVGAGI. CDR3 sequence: CASSYNRANTEAYF. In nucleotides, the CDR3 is TGTGCCAGCAGTTACAACAGGGCGAACACTGAAGCTTACTTT.

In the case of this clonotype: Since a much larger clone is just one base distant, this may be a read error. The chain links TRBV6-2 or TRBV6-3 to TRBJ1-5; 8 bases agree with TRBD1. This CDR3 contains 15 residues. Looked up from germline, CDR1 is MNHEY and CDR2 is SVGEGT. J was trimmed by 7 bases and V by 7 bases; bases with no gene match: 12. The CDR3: CASTWGSGGEQPQHF. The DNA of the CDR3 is TGTGCCAGCACTTGGGGGTCAGGGGGCGAACAGCCCCAGCATTTT.

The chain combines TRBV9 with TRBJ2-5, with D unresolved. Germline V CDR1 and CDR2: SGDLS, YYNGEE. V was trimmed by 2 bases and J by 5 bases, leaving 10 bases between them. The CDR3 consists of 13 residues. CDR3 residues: CASSVGYSETQYF. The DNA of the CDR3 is TGTGCCAGCAGCGTCGGGTACTCGGAGACCCAGTACTTC.